This TCR beta chain stems from a study of cytomegalovirus exposure and HLA in healthy donors. This CDR3 has 13 amino acids. The V gene's germline CDR1 is LNHDA and CDR2 SQIVND (reference sequence). Trimming took off 1 base at V and 5 bases at J, with 9 bases between the two ends. The PCR used 60 Vbeta and 13 Jbeta primers. Data came from immunoSEQ multiplex PCR; TCRdb stores just in-frame clones and leaves some out. Among 150,000 to 200,000 clones listed, 75% to 90% were seen once. As to this clone: Its antigen is not known.

General study points: The authors later found most CMV-associated TCR beta chains appeared HLA-restricted.

The chain uses TRBV19 and TRBJ2-7; TRBD2 is a possible D gene (5 bases). What was sequenced was PBMCs. This TCR was sampled from a man aged 45-60 years in good health and CMV-seropositive. The CDR3 reads CASSIVGRDEQYF. In DNA, the CDR3 is TGTGCCAGTAGTATAGTAGGGCGGGACGAGCAGTACTTC.